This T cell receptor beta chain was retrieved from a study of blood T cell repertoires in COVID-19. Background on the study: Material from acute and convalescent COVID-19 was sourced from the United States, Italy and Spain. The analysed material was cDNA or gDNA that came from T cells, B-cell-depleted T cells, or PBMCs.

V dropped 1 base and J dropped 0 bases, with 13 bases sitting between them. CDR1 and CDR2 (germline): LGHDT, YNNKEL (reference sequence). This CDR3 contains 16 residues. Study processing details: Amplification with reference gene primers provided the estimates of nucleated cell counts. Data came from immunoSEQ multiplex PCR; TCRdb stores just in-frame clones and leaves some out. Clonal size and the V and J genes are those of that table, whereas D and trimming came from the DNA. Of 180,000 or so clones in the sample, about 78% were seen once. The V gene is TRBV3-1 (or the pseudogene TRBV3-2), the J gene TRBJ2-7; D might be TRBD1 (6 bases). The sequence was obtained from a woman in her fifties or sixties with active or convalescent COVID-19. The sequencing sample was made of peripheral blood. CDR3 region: CASSQASLQGSYEQYF. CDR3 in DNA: TGTGCCAGCAGCCAAGCAAGCCTACAGGGCTCCTACGAGCAGTACTTC.